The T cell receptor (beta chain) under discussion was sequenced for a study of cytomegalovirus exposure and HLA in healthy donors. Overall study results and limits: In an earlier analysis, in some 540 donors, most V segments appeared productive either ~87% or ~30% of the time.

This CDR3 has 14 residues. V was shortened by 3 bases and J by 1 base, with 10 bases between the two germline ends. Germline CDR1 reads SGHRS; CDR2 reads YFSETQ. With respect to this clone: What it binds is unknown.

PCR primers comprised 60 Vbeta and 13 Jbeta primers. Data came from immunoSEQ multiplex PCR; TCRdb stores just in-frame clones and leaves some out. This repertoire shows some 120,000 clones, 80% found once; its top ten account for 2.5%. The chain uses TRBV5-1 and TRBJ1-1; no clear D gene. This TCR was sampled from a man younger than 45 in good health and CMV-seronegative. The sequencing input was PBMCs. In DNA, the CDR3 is TGCGCCAGCAGCTCCCGTAGGAGGAACACTGAAGCTTTCTTT. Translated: CASSSRRRNTEAFF.